A selection of T cell receptor beta chains follows, all from one sample in a study of blood T cell repertoires in COVID-19. Sequencing used immunoSEQ multiplex PCR; TCRdb keeps in-frame clones, though not all of them. The profile shows about 310,000 clones, around 87% of them singletons. The material sequenced was PBMCs or T cells enriched from blood (not recorded which). The receptors were gathered from a woman aged 18 to 35 with acute COVID-19. CDR3s include the opening cysteine and the closing phenylalanine or tryptophan. Fields, in order: CDR3 protein, CDR3 DNA, J gene, V gene, clone size, D gene. A D gene is named only where the DNA matches it firmly. Expanded clones get a size class; other rows say once, few or many, or leave the size out.

CANRGQGTSPLHF TGTGCCAACAGGGGACAGGGGACCTCACCCCTCCACTTT TRBJ1-6 TRBV2 . TRBD1
CASSLVGGSTEAFF TGTGCCAGCAGTTTAGTAGGGGGAAGCACTGAAGCTTTCTTT TRBJ1-1 TRBV27 . .
CATSDSGSNTEAFF TGTGCCACCAGTGATTCCGGGTCGAACACTGAAGCTTTCTTT TRBJ1-1 TRBV24-1 . .
CASGLVLAGTTDTQYF TGTGCTAGTGGTTTGGTCCTAGCGGGTACCACAGATACGCAGTATTTT TRBJ2-3 TRBV12-5 . TRBD2
CATSRDRSSGTEAFF TGTGCCACCAGCAGAGATCGGTCTTCCGGCACTGAAGCTTTCTTT TRBJ1-1 TRBV15 . .
CASSVTTGGVDTQYF TGTGCCAGCAGTGTCACGACAGGGGGTGTAGATACGCAGTATTTT TRBJ2-3 TRBV6-4 . TRBD1
CASSVGGHLNQPQHF TGTGCCAGCAGCGTAGGGGGACACCTCAATCAGCCCCAGCATTTT TRBJ1-5 TRBV9 few .
CASSLKGAPDYGYTF TGTGCCAGCAGCTTGAAGGGGGCGCCGGACTATGGCTACACCTTC TRBJ1-2 TRBV5-6 . TRBD1
CASRGLLASSGTQYF TGTGCCAGCAGGGGGTTACTAGCGAGTTCCGGTACGCAGTATTTT TRBJ2-3 TRBV2 few TRBD2
CAGGDSNQPQHF TGTGCCGGAGGGGATAGCAATCAGCCCCAGCATTTT TRBJ1-5 TRBV2 . .
CASRATRTGKTYEQYF TGCGCCAGCAGGGCGACAAGGACAGGGAAAACCTACGAGCAGTACTTC TRBJ2-7 TRBV10-2 . TRBD1
CANSVSSYNEQFF TGTGCCAACAGTGTTAGCTCCTACAATGAGCAGTTCTTC TRBJ2-1 TRBV6-6 few .
CATNMHTSYGYTF TGTGCCACCAATATGCACACAAGCTATGGCTACACCTTC TRBJ1-2 TRBV28 . .
CASTPDRPNTEAFF TGTGCCAGTACCCCAGACAGGCCAAACACTGAAGCTTTCTTT TRBJ1-1 TRBV19 . .
CASTRSGVGADTQYF TGTGCCAGCACCCGTTCAGGGGTGGGGGCAGATACGCAGTATTTT TRBJ2-3 TRBV28 few .
CSAHNRDTQYF TGCAGTGCCCATAATAGAGATACGCAGTATTTT TRBJ2-3 TRBV20-1 . .
CASSLYTGSENQPQHF TGTGCCAGCAGCTTATATACAGGGAGTGAAAATCAGCCCCAGCATTTT TRBJ1-5 TRBV7-9 . .
CASSSREGALLGAEQYF TGTGCCAGCAGTTCTCGTGAGGGGGCTCTACTCGGGGCGGAGCAGTACTTC TRBJ2-7 TRBV27 . TRBD1
CASSVTTDSHTGANVLTF TGTGCCAGCAGCGTAACCACGGACTCCCACACTGGGGCCAACGTCCTGACTTTC TRBJ2-6 TRBV9 . .
CASSLVLGGTDETQYF TGTGCCAGCAGCTTAGTATTAGGCGGGACCGACGAGACCCAGTACTTC TRBJ2-5 TRBV11-2 . .
CASSLRLGQLRYTF TGCGCCAGCAGCCTCAGACTCGGACAACTCCGCTACACCTTC TRBJ1-2 TRBV5-1 . .
CASSVQGGPLHF TGTGCCAGCAGCGTACAGGGAGGACCCCTCCACTTT TRBJ1-6 TRBV9 few .
CASSYEGSTGANVLTF TGTGCCAGCAGTTACGAGGGATCTACGGGGGCCAACGTCCTGACTTTC TRBJ2-6 TRBV6-5 . .
CASSVVGGNTGELFF TGTGCCAGCAGCGTAGTCGGGGGGAACACCGGGGAGCTGTTTTTT TRBJ2-2 TRBV9 . .
CASRHTRGLNEQYF TGTGCCAGTCGTCACACTAGAGGGCTCAACGAGCAGTACTTC TRBJ2-7 TRBV6-6 . .
CASTGQTSYEQYF TGTGCCAGCACCGGACAGACCTCCTACGAGCAGTACTTC TRBJ2-7 TRBV2 . .
CASGLRGRELFF TGTGCTAGTGGTTTGAGGGGCAGGGAGCTGTTTTTT TRBJ2-2 TRBV12-5 . .
CASSLTNLVAGDEQFF TGTGCCAGCAGTTTAACTAACCTCGTAGCGGGGGATGAGCAGTTCTTC TRBJ2-1 TRBV28 . TRBD2
CASSLRETNGYTF TGTGCCAGCAGTTTGAGGGAAACGAATGGCTACACCTTC TRBJ1-2 TRBV12-3/TRBV12-4 . .
CASSRTELNTEAFF TGTGCCAGCAGTAGGACAGAACTGAACACTGAAGCTTTCTTT TRBJ1-1 TRBV2 . .
CASSPGGRGQPQHF TGTGCCAGTAGTCCCGGTGGCCGAGGGCAGCCCCAGCATTTT TRBJ1-5 TRBV19 . .
CASSQQGGFGYGYTF TGTGCCAGCAGCCAACAAGGGGGCTTCGGGTATGGCTACACCTTC TRBJ1-2 TRBV14 . TRBD1
CASSLADTGELFF TGTGCCAGCAGCTTGGCCGACACCGGGGAGCTGTTTTTT TRBJ2-2 TRBV5-4 few .
CASTLSAGQGTEAFF TGTGCCAGCACCCTGTCGGCAGGGCAGGGCACTGAAGCTTTCTTT TRBJ1-1 TRBV7-9 . .
CASSGVQNTEAFF TGCGCCAGCAGTGGAGTTCAAAACACTGAAGCTTTCTTT TRBJ1-1 TRBV10-1 . .
CASSLGGNPSADTQYF TGTGCCAGCAGCCTTGGGGGGAATCCCTCAGCAGATACGCAGTATTTT TRBJ2-3 TRBV3-1/TRBV3-2 . .
CSGGLADYNEQFF TGCAGCGGGGGACTAGCAGATTACAATGAGCAGTTCTTC TRBJ2-1 TRBV29-1 . TRBD2
CASKGRGLCNQPQHF TGTGCTTCTAAGGGCAGGGGGCTGTGCAATCAGCCCCAGCATTTT TRBJ1-5 TRBV21-1 . .
CASSFSGGASTDTQYF TGTGCCAGCAGTTTCTCGGGGGGTGCTAGCACAGATACGCAGTATTTT TRBJ2-3 TRBV6-5 . TRBD2
CATSEPAGHTGELFF TGTGCCACCAGTGAACCTGCAGGCCACACCGGGGAGCTGTTTTTT TRBJ2-2 TRBV24-1 . .
CASSPRWGGRYEQYF TGTGCCAGCAGTCCCCGCTGGGGGGGGAGGTACGAGCAGTACTTC TRBJ2-7 TRBV28 . TRBD2
CASSLRTSSSYEQYF TGTGCCAGCAGCCTCCGGACTTCGAGCTCCTACGAGCAGTACTTC TRBJ2-7 TRBV13 . .
CASSFGTSSNEQYF TGTGCCAGTAGTTTCGGGACTAGCTCTAACGAGCAGTACTTC TRBJ2-7 TRBV19 . TRBD2
CASSSAGPEQFF TGTGCCAGCAGCTCCGCGGGGCCTGAGCAGTTCTTC TRBJ2-1 TRBV7-3 . .
CASSLTLATYNEQFF TGCGCCAGCAGCTTAACACTAGCGACCTACAATGAGCAGTTCTTC TRBJ2-1 TRBV5-1 . TRBD2